This is a list of T cell receptor beta chains from one sample in a study of shared clonotypes between healthy human individuals. The data were produced by immunoSEQ multiplex PCR, yet TCRdb's version contains in-frame clones alone and is incomplete. The sample includes about half a million clones, around 73% seen only once; the top ten take 12%. Material: PBMCs. These receptors all stem from a woman aged 40 to 49 in good health. Some clones in this sample may be carry-over from other donors' samples. Both conserved end residues are part of each CDR3. The order of the fields is CDR3 DNA, CDR3 protein, D gene, V gene, J gene, clone size. A D gene is named only where the DNA matches it firmly. Size tells how often a clone was seen (once, few, many) or the class of an expanded clone, and some rows leave it out.

TGTGCCAGCTCAGGACAGGGTTTCAATGAGCAGTTCTTC,CASSGQGFNEQFF,TRBD1,TRBV6-5,TRBJ2-1,NA
TGTGCCACCAGCGTCCGGACGATGGATACGCAGTATTTT,CATSVRTMDTQYF,NA,TRBV15,TRBJ2-3,NA
TGTGCCATCACTGGGCAAGGGGGCGCATCCTCCGAGCAGTACTTC,CAITGQGGASSEQYF,TRBD1,TRBV10-3,TRBJ2-7,NA
TGTGCCAGCAGCTTATTAACCCCAGGGAACACCGGGGAGCTGTTTTTT,CASSLLTPGNTGELFF,NA,TRBV7-2,TRBJ2-2,NA
TGTGCCAGCAGCCCTCGAGTACTCCAAGAGACCCAGTACTTC,CASSPRVLQETQYF,NA,TRBV11-2,TRBJ2-5,NA
TGTGCCAGCAGGCAAGCCTCTGGGAACACTGAAGCTTTCTTT,CASRQASGNTEAFF,NA,TRBV7-3,TRBJ1-1,once
TGTGCCAGCAGCTTTCAGGGGCCCTATGGCTACACCTTC,CASSFQGPYGYTF,NA,TRBV5-8,TRBJ1-2,once
TGCGCCAGCAGCCTCTTTGGGGACAGGGGGTATCACACTGAAGCTTTCTTT,CASSLFGDRGYHTEAFF,TRBD1,TRBV4-3,TRBJ1-1,NA
TGTGCCTGGAATTTTGGCAATCAGCCCCAGCATTTT,CAWNFGNQPQHF,NA,TRBV30,TRBJ1-5,NA
TGCGCCAGCAGCCTGGGACTTCTCCGCACAGATACGCAGTATTTT,CASSLGLLRTDTQYF,NA,TRBV5-1,TRBJ2-3,NA
TGTGCCAGCAGCTTAATGGGCAGGGGGATCAATGAGCAGTTCTTC,CASSLMGRGINEQFF,TRBD1,TRBV11-2,TRBJ2-1,few
TGTGCCAGCAGTTTTCTAGGCGGGGTAGGAAACAATGAGCAGTTCTTC,CASSFLGGVGNNEQFF,NA,TRBV28,TRBJ2-1,NA
TGTGCCAGCAGTTTATTGTCGGATGAAAAACTGTTTTTT,CASSLLSDEKLFF,NA,TRBV28,TRBJ1-4,NA
TGTGCCAGCAGTCCCTTTGGGACAGAAAATCAGCCCCAGCATTTT,CASSPFGTENQPQHF,TRBD1,TRBV28,TRBJ1-5,NA
TGTGCCGGCGCGATGGGCCTGGTTCAAGAGACCCAGTACTTC,CAGAMGLVQETQYF,NA,TRBV2,TRBJ2-5,NA
TGTGCCAGCAGTTCGGGAGCAGGGGGCTATGGCTACACCTTC,CASSSGAGGYGYTF,TRBD1,TRBV27,TRBJ1-2,NA
TGCGCCAGCTCCCTCGGAGGCGGCAGCTTGAACACTGAAGCTTTCTTT,CASSLGGGSLNTEAFF,NA,TRBV18,TRBJ1-1,NA
TGTGCCAGCCGCCGGGGCTCGGTGGGAGGGCTGAACGATGAGCAGTTCTTC,CASRRGSVGGLNDEQFF,TRBD2,TRBV27,TRBJ2-1,NA
TGTGCCAGCAGCTTAGGGCGGGGACTAGCGGGGGTGTACAATGAGCAGTTCTTC,CASSLGRGLAGVYNEQFF,TRBD2,TRBV7-2,TRBJ2-1,NA
TGTGCCAGTCGCCACCTGGGAACTTACGAGCAGTACTTC,CASRHLGTYEQYF,NA,TRBV19,TRBJ2-7,few
TGCGCCAGCAGTGAGCCCTTTGAAAAACTGTTTTTT,CASSEPFEKLFF,NA,TRBV10-2,TRBJ1-4,NA
TGTGCCAGCAGTTTACGGGATAGACTGGCGCAGTTCTTC,CASSLRDRLAQFF,NA,TRBV27,TRBJ2-1,NA
TGTGCCAGCAGTGGACTGGTATACAATGAGCAGTTCTTC,CASSGLVYNEQFF,NA,TRBV27,TRBJ2-1,NA
TGTGCCAGTAAAGACAGGGTCAATCAGCCCCAGCATTTT,CASKDRVNQPQHF,TRBD1,TRBV6-5,TRBJ1-5,NA
TGTGCCAGCAGCTTAATGGATACCGAGTTCTTC,CASSLMDTEFF,NA,TRBV5-4,TRBJ2-1,few
TGTGCCATCAGCCCCAGGGGGGCTTCCTACGAGCAGTACTTC,CAISPRGASYEQYF,NA,TRBV10-3,TRBJ2-7,NA
TGTGCCATCAGTGAAGGGCAAATCCATTCACCCCTCCACTTT,CAISEGQIHSPLHF,NA,TRBV10-3,TRBJ1-6,NA
TGTGCCAGCAGCTCCCTTTACCTAGACAGGGGCTATGGCTACACCTTC,CASSSLYLDRGYGYTF,TRBD1,TRBV7-9,TRBJ1-2,NA
TGCGCCAGCAGCGTACAGGGGGAGGCTAATGAAAAACTGTTTTTT,CASSVQGEANEKLFF,TRBD1,TRBV5-1,TRBJ1-4,NA
TGCGCCAGCAGCTTGGCAGGGATTATCGAGCAGTACTTC,CASSLAGIIEQYF,NA,TRBV5-1,TRBJ2-7,NA
TGTGCCAGCAGTTCCCCGTCGCGACAGGGCACAGATACGCAGTATTTT,CASSSPSRQGTDTQYF,NA,TRBV6-5,TRBJ2-3,NA
TGTGCCAGCAGCCAAGAAAGGGCGGGAGGTGGCGAGCAGTACTTC,CASSQERAGGGEQYF,TRBD2,TRBV4-2,TRBJ2-7,NA
TGTGCCAGCAGCTTAGCAGCCCGGGACAGGGTGGGTGGCTACACCTTC,CASSLAARDRVGGYTF,TRBD1,TRBV11-2,TRBJ1-2,NA
TGTGCCAGCAGTTACTTTAGGGGTGAGAAACTGTTTTTT,CASSYFRGEKLFF,NA,TRBV6-6,TRBJ1-4,NA
TGTGCCAGCAGTTACTCGAATAGCAATCAGCCCCAGCATTTT,CASSYSNSNQPQHF,NA,TRBV6-6,TRBJ1-5,NA
TGTGCCTTGGGCAGGGGCCCACAGAACACCGGGGAGCTGTTTTTT,CALGRGPQNTGELFF,NA,TRBV30,TRBJ2-2,NA
TGTGCCAGCAGCCCTCCCTGGGAGGGATCAAATCAGCCCCAGCATTTT,CASSPPWEGSNQPQHF,NA,TRBV27,TRBJ1-5,NA
TGTGCCTGGGAGAACTACCGACAGGTCAACTATGGCTACACCTTC,CAWENYRQVNYGYTF,NA,TRBV30,TRBJ1-2,NA
TGCGCCAGCACAGGGGGGGTATTCCTTTCTGGGGCCAACGTCCTGACTTTC,CASTGGVFLSGANVLTF,NA,TRBV5-1,TRBJ2-6,NA
TGTGCCAGTAGCGGGAGGCGGTACAATGAGCAGTTCTTC,CASSGRRYNEQFF,TRBD2,TRBV11-2,TRBJ2-1,NA
TGTGCCAGCAGTGAATTGGTTGCTTCACGCGGGGAGCTGTTTTTT,CASSELVASRGELFF,NA,TRBV2,TRBJ2-2,NA
TGTGCCAGCAGTGAGCGGTATAGCACAGATACGCAGTATTTT,CASSERYSTDTQYF,NA,TRBV6-4,TRBJ2-3,few
TGTGCCAGCTCCCCGGGGGGGGGACACACTGAGGCTTTCTTT,CASSPGGGHTEAFF,NA,TRBV18,TRBJ1-1,NA
TGTGCCTGGAACTACGGGGGCTACGAGCAGTACTTC,CAWNYGGYEQYF,NA,TRBV30,TRBJ2-7,many
TGTGCCAGCAGCGTTAGCGGGAGGACCACAGATACGCAGTATTTT,CASSVSGRTTDTQYF,TRBD2,TRBV9,TRBJ2-3,NA
TGTGCCAGCACAGGGACTAGCGGGAGGGTAAACTACGAGCAGTACTTC,CASTGTSGRVNYEQYF,TRBD2,TRBV28,TRBJ2-7,NA
TGTGCCAGCAGTGAATTTAGGGACAGGGTTTTCGGCAATCAGCCCCAGCATTTT,CASSEFRDRVFGNQPQHF,TRBD1,TRBV6-1,TRBJ1-5,NA
TGTGCCAGCAGTCTGTCCGCACAGGGTTGGGAGCAGTTCTTC,CASSLSAQGWEQFF,NA,TRBV2,TRBJ2-1,NA
TGTGCCAGCAGTTCTCCCCTGAGGGGCCCCTACGAGCAGTACTTC,CASSSPLRGPYEQYF,NA,TRBV28,TRBJ2-7,few
TGCAGCGTACCCGGGACAGGGAGTGAAAAACTGTTTTTT,CSVPGTGSEKLFF,TRBD1,TRBV29-1,TRBJ1-4,NA
TGTGCCAGTAACCCACGGACAGGGATGCAGACCCAGTACTTC,CASNPRTGMQTQYF,TRBD1,TRBV19,TRBJ2-5,NA
TGTGCCAGCTCACCGGACATGTTTAGCGGGAGGGGGAATGAGCAGTTCTTC,CASSPDMFSGRGNEQFF,TRBD2,TRBV18,TRBJ2-1,NA